The rows below give T cell receptor beta chains drawn from one sample of a study of cytomegalovirus exposure and HLA in healthy donors. Sequencing used immunoSEQ multiplex PCR; TCRdb keeps in-frame clones, though not all of them. The sample contains over 150,000 clones, approximately 79% of which appear only once. The sequencing input was PBMCs. Receptor source: a man aged 35 to 55 in good health and CMV-seronegative. Both conserved end residues are part of each CDR3. A D gene is named only where the DNA matches it firmly. The size field is filled for only some rows; it gives once, few, many or a size class.

v_gene,d_gene,abundance,j_gene,len,CDR3nt,CDR3aa
TRBV4-3,NA,NA,TRBJ1-6,15,TGCGCCAGCAGCCAAAATCTGGAGGGTTGGGGGGCCCTCCACTTT,CASSQNLEGWGALHF
TRBV6-6,NA,NA,TRBJ1-5,13,TGTGCCAGCAGTTACGACGGGAATCAGCCCCAGCATTTT,CASSYDGNQPQHF
TRBV6-5,NA,NA,TRBJ1-5,13,TGTGCCAGCAGTCGGTATAGCAATCAGCCCCAGCATTTT,CASSRYSNQPQHF
TRBV11-2,TRBD1,NA,TRBJ2-7,12,TGTGCCAGCAGCTCTTACAGGGGCGAGCAGTACTTC,CASSSYRGEQYF
TRBV11-2,NA,NA,TRBJ1-1,15,TGTGCCAGCAGCCCCCAACAGGGAAGGGAAACTGAAGCTTTCTTT,CASSPQQGRETEAFF
TRBV19,NA,NA,TRBJ1-5,15,TGTGCCAGTAGTATGGCCGGGGTTTTGAATCAGCCCCAGCATTTT,CASSMAGVLNQPQHF
TRBV15,NA,NA,TRBJ1-1,15,TGTGCCACCAGCAGAGAAGGGCGGGGGGACACTGAAGCTTTCTTT,CATSREGRGDTEAFF
TRBV4-1,NA,NA,TRBJ1-1,20,TGCGCCAGCAGCCAAGATAAGGACAGTATAATCTCTGGTGTGAACACTGAAGCTTTCTTT,CASSQDKDSIISGVNTEAFF
TRBV27,TRBD2,NA,TRBJ2-3,15,TGTGCCAGCAGGCCTAGCGGGGGGTTCACAGATACGCAGTATTTT,CASRPSGGFTDTQYF
TRBV10-3,NA,few,TRBJ1-1,13,TGTGCCATCAGTGAGTCGGGGGGCACTGAAGCTTTCTTT,CAISESGGTEAFF
TRBV4-3,TRBD1,once,TRBJ1-2,18,TGCGCCAGCAGCCAAGGGTTCGTCCGGGACAGGGCGGACTATGGCTACACCTTC,CASSQGFVRDRADYGYTF
TRBV10-2,NA,NA,TRBJ1-5,15,TGCGCCAGCAGTGAGATCCGACAGGTCAATCAGCCCCAGCATTTT,CASSEIRQVNQPQHF
TRBV14,NA,once,TRBJ2-5,13,TGTGCCAGCAGCGGGGGCATGGGAGAGACCCAGTACTTC,CASSGGMGETQYF
TRBV10-1,NA,NA,TRBJ1-4,15,TGCGCCAGCTCCGGTCCAGGGCCGACTAATGAAAAACTGTTTTTT,CASSGPGPTNEKLFF
TRBV6-5,TRBD1,once,TRBJ1-1,16,TGTGCCAGCAGTTACTTACAGGGGGCCCTAAACACTGAAGCTTTCTTT,CASSYLQGALNTEAFF
TRBV7-2,NA,few,TRBJ1-2,16,TGTGCCAGCAGCTTAGAAGCCGGAGCCAAAGCGGATGGCTACACCTTC,CASSLEAGAKADGYTF
TRBV7-9,TRBD1,NA,TRBJ2-3,14,TGTGCCAGCAGCCAGTGGACAGGGTCAGATACGCAGTATTTT,CASSQWTGSDTQYF
TRBV28,NA,NA,TRBJ1-1,16,TGTGCCAACAGCCCAGCGACAGGAGGTTCCTACACTGAAGCTTTCTTT,CANSPATGGSYTEAFF
TRBV5-1,NA,NA,TRBJ2-4,18,TGCGCCAGCAGCTTGGAGGGCAGGGGATCGCGGGGGAAAAACATTCAGTACTTC,CASSLEGRGSRGKNIQYF
TRBV7-2,TRBD1,NA,TRBJ2-7,14,TGTGCCAGCAGCTTTGGGACAGGGGAATACGAGCAGTACTTC,CASSFGTGEYEQYF
TRBV6-5,TRBD1,NA,TRBJ2-5,14,TGTGCCAGCAGCCCCAGGGGGCGTAAGGAGACCCAGTACTTC,CASSPRGRKETQYF
TRBV5-4,TRBD1,NA,TRBJ2-5,15,TGTGCCAGCAGCCCCCCAGGGGGATTGGGAGAGACCCAGTACTTC,CASSPPGGLGETQYF
TRBV2,TRBD1,NA,TRBJ1-4,14,TGTGCCAGCAGTGACAGGGGGCAAGGCGAAAAACTGTTTTTT,CASSDRGQGEKLFF
TRBV5-1,TRBD2,NA,TRBJ2-1,13,TGCGCCAGCAGACTAGCGGGCTACAATGAGCAGTTCTTC,CASRLAGYNEQFF
TRBV6-5,NA,NA,TRBJ2-5,16,TGTGCCAGCAGTTACTCCCTGGAGGGGGAGGGAGAGACCCAGTACTTC,CASSYSLEGEGETQYF
TRBV6-5,NA,NA,TRBJ1-2,13,TGTGCCAGCAGTCAGACAGGCTTCTATGGCTACACCTTC,CASSQTGFYGYTF
TRBV5-3,TRBD1,once,TRBJ1-3,16,TGTGCCAGAAGCGAACAGGGGGCAATCTCTGGAAACACCATATATTTT,CARSEQGAISGNTIYF
TRBV12-5,NA,NA,TRBJ2-5,14,TGTGCTAGTGGTTTGTATGACTTCCCAGAGACCCAGTACTTC,CASGLYDFPETQYF
TRBV4-1,NA,NA,TRBJ2-1,14,TGCGCCAGCAGCCAAGGCGTGAGAGACAGGCTCAATGTCTTC,CASSQGVRDRLNVF
TRBV10-3,NA,once,TRBJ1-5,12,TGTGCCATCAGTGACAGTAATCAGCCCCAGCATTTT,CAISDSNQPQHF
TRBV28,NA,NA,TRBJ1-4,14,TGTGCCAGCAGTTTTATCAGGGATAATGAAAAACTGTTTTTT,CASSFIRDNEKLFF
TRBV2,TRBD1,NA,TRBJ2-7,15,TGTGCCAGCAGTGAACGGACAGGGAAAATCTACGAGCAGTACTTC,CASSERTGKIYEQYF
TRBV27,NA,NA,TRBJ2-3,15,TGTGCCAGCAGTTTACGCGCTAGTATGGCAGATACGCAGTATTTT,CASSLRASMADTQYF
TRBV11-2,TRBD1,NA,TRBJ2-1,16,TGTGCCAGCAGCTTAGTTGGGACAGACTTCTACAATGAGCAGTTCTTC,CASSLVGTDFYNEQFF
TRBV19,NA,NA,TRBJ1-1,15,TGTGCCAGTAGTCCTCACAGGGTTCAGAACACTGAAGCTTTCTTT,CASSPHRVQNTEAFF
TRBV7-3,TRBD2,NA,TRBJ2-1,17,TGTGCCAGCAGCTCATCGGGAGGGCGGGGAATCCTCAGGAAGCAGTTCTTC,CASSSSGGRGILRKQFF
TRBV5-1,TRBD1,NA,TRBJ2-1,15,TGCGCCAGCAGCTCTACAACCGGGACAGCAAATGAGCAGTTCTTC,CASSSTTGTANEQFF
TRBV11-2,NA,NA,TRBJ2-7,12,TGTGCCAGCATTGGTAACTCCTACGAGCAGTACTTC,CASIGNSYEQYF
TRBV5-1,NA,NA,TRBJ2-1,15,TGCGCCAGCAGCTTGGCGACAGGCGGTTTCAATGAGCAGTTCTTC,CASSLATGGFNEQFF
TRBV30,NA,NA,TRBJ1-2,11,TGTGCCTGGAGTCCTCGGGATGGCTACACCTTC,CAWSPRDGYTF
TRBV5-4,NA,few,TRBJ2-6,15,TGTGCCAGCAGTGCGGGGCAGACCTGGGCCAACGTCCTGACTTTC,CASSAGQTWANVLTF
TRBV5-1,NA,NA,TRBJ2-7,14,TGCGCCAGCAGTTGGGCAGGAAACTCCTACGAGCAGTACTTC,CASSWAGNSYEQYF
TRBV2,NA,NA,TRBJ2-2,13,TGTGCCAGCAAAGCTGGGGGGTTGGGGGAGCTGTTTTTT,CASKAGGLGELFF
TRBV5-4,TRBD1,NA,TRBJ2-7,16,TGTGCCAGCAGCTCACCCCGACAGGGGGCTAACTACGAGCAGTACTTC,CASSSPRQGANYEQYF
TRBV18,TRBD2,NA,TRBJ2-5,16,TGTGCCAGCTCACCACAGATGGCGGGGGGTCAAGAGACCCAGTACTTC,CASSPQMAGGQETQYF
TRBV21-1,NA,NA,TRBJ1-4,14,TGTGCCAGCAGCAACAGGGGACCTAATGAAAAACTGTTTTTT,CASSNRGPNEKLFF
TRBV7-2,TRBD1,NA,TRBJ1-1,14,TGTGCCAGCAGCTCCCGGACAGGGCGTACGATTGCTTTCTTT,CASSSRTGRTIAFF
TRBV7-2,TRBD2,NA,TRBJ2-7,16,TGTGCCAGCAGCTTAGATGGACTAGCGGGGGCCTACGAGCAGTACTTC,CASSLDGLAGAYEQYF
TRBV11-3,NA,NA,TRBJ1-2,14,TGTGCCAGCAGCTTAGGACATCATAACTATGGCTACACCTTC,CASSLGHHNYGYTF
TRBV5-4,TRBD1,NA,TRBJ2-1,15,TGTGCCAGCAGCTTACAGGGGGACGCCTACAATGAGCAGTTCTTC,CASSLQGDAYNEQFF
TRBV19,TRBD1,NA,TRBJ2-2,16,TGTGCCACCCATAGTAGGGGACAGAGGAACACCGGGGAGCTGTTTTTT,CATHSRGQRNTGELFF
TRBV5-4,TRBD2,NA,TRBJ2-7,14,TGTGCCAGCAGCTTTAAAGCGGGGACCTACGAGCAGTACTTC,CASSFKAGTYEQYF
TRBV10-1,NA,NA,TRBJ1-1,17,TGCGCCAGCAGTGATCCCGAAGGGAGGGGTTTGAACACTGAAGCTTTCTTT,CASSDPEGRGLNTEAFF
TRBV30,NA,NA,TRBJ2-4,14,TGTGCCTGGAGTGTACCAGAAACTCGGGGCATTCAGTACTTC,CAWSVPETRGIQYF
TRBV7-3,NA,NA,TRBJ1-1,15,TGTGCCAGCAGCTCAAAGGTTGGGGAGGCCACTGAAGCTTTCTTT,CASSSKVGEATEAFF
TRBV4-1,NA,NA,TRBJ1-2,15,TGCGCCGCCGGGGGACCACAGGCGGCGCACTATGGCTACACCTTC,CAAGGPQAAHYGYTF
TRBV7-7,NA,NA,TRBJ2-1,14,TGTGCTAGCAGCTTAGGGGGGCCAGACAATGAGCAGTTCTTC,CASSLGGPDNEQFF
TRBV7-8,NA,once,TRBJ1-1,15,TGTGCCAGCAGCCGTTCACAGGACCCGAACACTGAAGCTTTCTTT,CASSRSQDPNTEAFF
TRBV7-7,NA,once,TRBJ2-2,13,TGTGCTAGCAGCTCGGGGTTCACCGGGGAGCTGTTTTTT,CASSSGFTGELFF
TRBV27,TRBD1,NA,TRBJ2-1,15,TGTGCCAGCAGTCCCCCGGACAGGGTGTACAATGAGCAGTTCTTC,CASSPPDRVYNEQFF